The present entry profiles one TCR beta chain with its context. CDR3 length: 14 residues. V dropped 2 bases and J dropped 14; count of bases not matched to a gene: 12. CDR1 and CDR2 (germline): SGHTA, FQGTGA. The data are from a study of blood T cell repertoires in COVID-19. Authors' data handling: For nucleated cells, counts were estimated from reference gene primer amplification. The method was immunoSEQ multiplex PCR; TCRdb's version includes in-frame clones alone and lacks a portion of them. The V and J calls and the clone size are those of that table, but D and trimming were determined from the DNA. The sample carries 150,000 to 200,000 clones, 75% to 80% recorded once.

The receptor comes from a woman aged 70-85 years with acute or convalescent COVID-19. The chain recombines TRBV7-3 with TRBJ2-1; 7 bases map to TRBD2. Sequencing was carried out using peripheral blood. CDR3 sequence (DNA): TGTGCCAGCAGCTTAGGTCGGGGCGGGGGTTGGGAGTTCTTC. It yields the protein CASSLGRGGGWEFF.